This passage covers 24 T cell receptor beta chains from one sample sequenced in a study of T-cell memory formation after mild COVID-19. TCRdb passed the 5' RACE reads through MiXCR, listing each CDR3 protein once. The sample has around 320,000 distinct CDR3 sequences, 25% to 30% seen once. Sequencing was performed on PBMCs or a T cell subset sorted from them (not recorded which). All receptors derive from an adult woman who had mild COVID-19 (a few samples of this study predate the infection). Cell type and time point are not known.

This clonotype has only one observation. The chain employs TRBV20-1 and TRBJ2-7; the D gene is possibly TRBD1 (6 bases). Germline V gene sequence: CDR1 DFQATT, CDR2 SNEGSKA (reference sequence). There are 13 residues in the CDR3. Trimming removed 0 bases at V and 6 bases at J, with 12 bases between. The CDR3 here is CSAREVQGGEQYF. The DNA of the CDR3 is TGCAGTGCTAGAGAAGTACAGGGCGGCGAGCAGTACTTC.

The chain has TRBV11-2 and TRBJ1-2; D unclear. The germline V gene encodes CDR1 SGHAT and CDR2 FQNNGV. There are 14 residues in the CDR3. V gave up 1 base and J gave up 4 bases, with 10 bases separating them. The CDR3 loop reads CASSLGASFYGYTF. In nucleotides, the CDR3 is TGTGCCAGCAGCTTAGGGGCCAGCTTCTATGGCTACACCTTC.

The gene calls are TRBV12-3 or TRBV12-4 and TRBJ2-4; possible D gene TRBD1, 6 bases. Trimming removed 4 bases at V and 6 bases at J, with 13 bases between. The CDR3 contains 14 residues. The CDR3: CASSSSTGSNIQYF. In DNA, the CDR3 is TGTGCCAGCAGTTCATCGACAGGATCAAACATTCAGTACTTC.

This clonotype was seen only a few times. This chain links TRBV7-9 with TRBJ2-2; D call uncertain. The CDR3 is 14 residues long. V was shortened by 5 bases and J by 7 bases, with 14 bases between the two germline ends. Germline-derived CDR1 and CDR2 are SEHNR and FQNEAQ (reference sequence). The DNA for the CDR3 is TGTGCCAGCAGCCAGGCCGGTGCAGTCGGGGAGCTGTTTTTT. Translating it yields CASSQAGAVGELFF.

The chain uses TRBV20-1 and TRBJ1-3; D may be TRBD1 (6 bases). The CDR3 consists of 15 residues. CDR1 is DFQATT, CDR2 SNEGSKA, per germline (reference sequence). V was cut by 0 bases and J by 0 bases, with 9 bases left in between. CDR3: CSARDRGGSGNTIYF. The CDR3 coding sequence is TGCAGTGCTAGAGATCGAGGGGGCTCTGGAAACACCATATATTTT.

This clonotype was observed a few times. The gene calls are TRBV6-6 and TRBJ2-5; TRBD1 matches 8 bases. This CDR3 region has 15 residues. CDR1 is MNHNY, CDR2 SVGAGI, per germline (reference sequence). The V gene end was trimmed by 6 bases and the J gene end by 4 bases; junction bases not matched to a gene: 10. The CDR3 DNA follows: TGTGCCAGCAGCGACAGGGGATCTTTCCGAGAGACCCAGTACTTC. This gives the protein CASSDRGSFRETQYF.

V usage is TRBV30 and J usage is TRBJ2-3; D could derive from TRBD1 or TRBD2 (6 bases each). CDR3 length: 14 amino acids. Germline assignment: CDR1 GTSNPN and CDR2 SVGIG (reference sequence). V was cut by 5 bases and J by 2 bases, with 14 bases left in between. The CDR3 is CAWDGGPITDTQYF. The CDR3 bases are TGTGCCTGGGACGGGGGCCCTATCACAGATACGCAGTATTTT. The full variable domain, with the rest looked up from reference TRBV30 and TRBJ2-3, is SQTIHQWPATLVQPVGSPLSLECTVEGTSNPNLYWYRQAAGRGLQLLFYSVGIGQISSEVPQNLSASRPQDRQFILSSKKLLLSDSGFYLCAWDGGPITDTQYFGPGTRLTVL.

The chain links TRBV5-1 to TRBJ2-7, with 12 bases identical to TRBD2. This CDR3 has 19 amino acids. The V and J ends lost 0 bases and 5 bases, in that order; junction bases with no gene match: 15. Germline V gives CDR1 SGHRS, CDR2 YFSETQ. The CDR3 DNA reads TGCGCCAGCAGCTTGGCCCGCATGACTAGCGGGAGAATTGGCAACGAGCAGTACTTC. Residues: CASSLARMTSGRIGNEQYF.

This chain uses TRBV4-1 with TRBJ2-6; TRBD1 is a possible D gene (6 bases). The CDR3 extends over 17 amino acids. V was trimmed by 4 bases and J by 2 bases, leaving 15 bases between them. CDR1 MGHRA and CDR2 YSYEKL come from the germline V gene. The DNA for the CDR3 is TGCGCCAGCAGCCTGACAGGTGACTTCGCTGGGGCCAACGTCCTGACTTTC. Amino acid sequence: CASSLTGDFAGANVLTF.

The sample holds many counts of this clonotype. The rearrangement uses TRBV7-8 and TRBJ2-1; D is uncertain. The V end was cut by 4 bases, the J end by 1 base, with 11 bases between. The CDR3 length is 15 residues. Per the germline V gene, CDR1 is SGHVS and CDR2 is FQNEAQ. The CDR3 loop reads CASSSPLGSYNEQFF. CDR3 coding DNA: TGTGCCAGCAGCTCTCCCCTTGGTTCCTACAATGAGCAGTTCTTC.

Turning to this clonotype: A read error may produce the germline difference seen at one junction end. This chain uses TRBV20-1 with TRBJ2-1; D gene unclear. Germline values: CDR1 DFQATT, CDR2 SNEGSKA (reference sequence). There are 14 residues in the CDR3. The CDR3 is CSARVLFSDNEQFF. For the CDR3, the DNA is TGCAGTGCTAGAGTTCTCTTCTCCGACAATGAGCAGTTCTTC.

This clonotype was picked up a small number of times. This chain uses TRBV11-2 with TRBJ2-2; possibly TRBD1 or TRBD2 for D (7 bases each). Deletions cut 5 bases from V and 4 bases from J, with 23 bases between. CDR1 is SGHAT, CDR2 FQNNGV, per germline. This CDR3 is built from 18 residues. CDR3 protein: CASSHQGGPNRSTGELFF. The DNA of the CDR3 is TGTGCCAGCAGCCACCAGGGGGGGCCCAACCGGAGCACCGGGGAGCTGTTTTTT.

CDR3 protein: CASSWNRGGIQETQYF. CDR3 DNA sequence: TGCGCCAGCAGCTGGAACAGGGGAGGAATTCAAGAGACCCAGTACTTC. The V and J genes are TRBV5-1 and TRBJ2-5; a weak D match, TRBD1 (7 bases). The V gene's germline CDR1 is SGHRS and CDR2 YFSETQ. This CDR3 is built from 16 residues. Between the trimmed V and J ends, which lost 3 bases and 2 bases, there was a span of 17 bases. Full variable domain (missing parts from reference TRBV5-1 and TRBJ2-5): KAGVTQTPRYLIKTRGQQVTLSCSPISGHRSVSWYQQTPGQGLQFLFEYFSETQRNKGNFPGRFSGRQFSNSRSEMNVSTLELGDSALYLCASSWNRGGIQETQYFGPGTRLLVL.

The CDR3 spells CASSQDGAGTSILSSYEQYF. In DNA form, the CDR3 reads TGTGCCAGCAGCCAAGATGGGGCGGGGACTTCGATCCTTAGCTCCTACGAGCAGTACTTC. This rearrangement joins TRBV4-2 to TRBJ2-7; tentative D call: TRBD2 (6 bases). Germline CDR1 reads LGHNA; CDR2 reads YNFKEQ. This CDR3 is 20 amino acids long. V dropped 0 bases and J dropped 0 bases, with 24 bases sitting between them.

The chain recombines TRBV20-1 with TRBJ2-1, with unresolved D. V was trimmed by 3 bases and J by 0 bases, leaving 15 bases between them. This CDR3 is 16 amino acids long. Germline V CDR1 and CDR2: DFQATT, SNEGSKA (reference sequence). The CDR3 region has the DNA TGCAGTGCTAGCGGTGGGTGGGCCAACTCCTACAATGAGCAGTTCTTC. The encoded protein is CSASGGWANSYNEQFF.

This chain uses TRBV6-2 or TRBV6-3 with TRBJ2-2; 7 bases are a match to TRBD1. Trimming removed 2 bases from V and 3 bases from J; junction bases left unmatched: 12. Germline lookup yields CDR1 MNHEY and CDR2 SVGEGT. There are 18 residues in the CDR3. In DNA, the CDR3 is TGTGCCAGCAGTTACCGGGGACAGATGGTCGTCGACACCGGGGAGCTGTTTTTT. Protein: CASSYRGQMVVDTGELFF.

This clonotype has more than one count but fewer than ten. This rearrangement joins TRBV7-9 to TRBJ1-2; D gene ambiguous. This CDR3 has 12 amino acids. Looked up from germline, CDR1 is SEHNR and CDR2 is FQNEAQ (reference sequence). Trimming removed 5 bases at V and 7 bases at J, with 11 bases between. CDR3 amino acids: CASSRQSSGYTF. As DNA, the CDR3 is TGTGCCAGCAGCCGTCAGAGTAGTGGCTACACCTTC.

This sequence joins TRBV5-5 and TRBJ2-1; D perhaps matches TRBD1 (5 bases). CDR3 length: 16 amino acids. Trimming took off 0 bases at V and 2 bases at J, with 12 bases between the two ends. Per the germline V gene, CDR1 is SGHKS and CDR2 is YYEKEE (reference sequence). The CDR3 loop reads CASSLEGNRPYNEQFF. In DNA, the CDR3 is TGTGCCAGCAGCTTGGAGGGGAACCGCCCCTACAATGAGCAGTTCTTC.

The chain joins TRBV25-1 to TRBJ2-3; 8 bases fit TRBD2. This CDR3 region has 17 residues. V lost 3 bases, J lost 1 base, and 9 bases stayed unmatched. The V gene's germline CDR1 is MGHDK and CDR2 SYGVNS. The CDR3 loop is CASSDPTGRGGTDTQYF. DNA for the CDR3: TGTGCCAGCAGTGATCCTACGGGGCGGGGGGGCACAGATACGCAGTATTTT.

The chain uses TRBV20-1 and TRBJ2-7, with 14 nucleotides matching TRBD2. Trimming took 4 bases from V and 5 from J; bases not matched to a gene: 16. Germline V gene data show CDR1 as DFQATT and CDR2 as SNEGSKA (reference sequence). This CDR3 spans 18 amino acids. In nucleotides, the CDR3 is TGCAGTGCTACGCCTAGGAAGGGACTAGCGGGAGTCTTCGACGAGCAGTACTTC. The encoded protein is CSATPRKGLAGVFDEQYF.

The chain recombines TRBV30 with TRBJ2-5; D ambiguous. CDR1 is GTSNPN, CDR2 SVGIG, per germline (reference sequence). This CDR3 region has 11 residues. V dropped 5 bases and J dropped 1 base, with 5 bases sitting between them. The CDR3 region is CAWVGQETQYF. The CDR3 DNA reads TGTGCCTGGGTGGGCCAAGAGACCCAGTACTTC.

The chain employs TRBV29-1 and TRBJ1-5, with D possibly being TRBD1 (6 bases). V shed 4 bases and J shed 1 base, with 14 bases lying between them. CDR3 length: 15 amino acids. In germline, CDR1 is SQVTM, CDR2 ANQGSEA. The CDR3 is CSVAAGGGSNQPQHF. CDR3 DNA sequence: TGCAGCGTTGCGGCTGGAGGGGGGAGCAATCAGCCCCAGCATTTT.

This chain links TRBV4-1 with TRBJ2-6; 9 positions match TRBD1. This CDR3 spans 19 amino acids. In germline, CDR1 is MGHRA, CDR2 YSYEKL. The trim removed 4 bases at V and 0 bases at J, leaving 10 bases unmatched. The CDR3 is CASSRDAGTGYSGANVLTF. The CDR3 DNA reads as TGCGCCAGCAGCCGAGACGCCGGGACAGGGTACTCTGGGGCCAACGTCCTGACTTTC.

The rearrangement uses TRBV24-1 and TRBJ2-3; D possibly matches TRBD1 or TRBD2 (6 bases each). Trimming took 4 bases from V and 4 from J, leaving 14 bases between them. CDR1 and CDR2 from the germline V gene are KGHDR and SFDVKD. The CDR3 covers 15 residues. CDR3 DNA: TGTGCCACCAGTGACGGGGGCGTGGGATCAGATACGCAGTATTTT. Its protein product is CATSDGGVGSDTQYF.